This TCR beta chain was identified during a study of cytomegalovirus exposure and HLA in healthy donors. The CDR3 spans 18 residues. The J segment lost 2 bases and the V segment lost 1 base, leaving 5 bases of the junction unmatched. In germline, CDR1 is SNHLY, CDR2 FYNNEI. 60 Vbeta and 13 Jbeta primers were used in PCR. The data were produced by immunoSEQ multiplex PCR, yet TCRdb's version contains in-frame clones alone and is incomplete. The sample consists of about 250,000 clones, 65% to 85% of them appearing once. The V gene is TRBV2, the J gene TRBJ2-7; 16 positions match TRBD2. The specimen sequenced was PBMCs. The sequence was collected from a female donor in good health and CMV-seronegative. The CDR3 nucleotides read TGTGCCAGCAGTGAAGTGGGACTAGCGGGAGGGTCAACCTACGAGCAGTACTTC. Amino acids: CASSEVGLAGGSTYEQYF.